This TCR beta chain was captured by sequencing in a study of T cell responses to AZD1222 COVID-19 vaccine. Study-level background: Both about-4-week and about-12-week second-dose recipients were combined.

Some clones are missing from TCRdb's copy, which holds only in-frame ones; the method was immunoSEQ multiplex PCR. The sample carries 95,000 to 150,000 clones, more than 75% recorded once. In its sample, this clone was seen once. Its antigen is currently unknown. The length of the CDR3 is 17 residues. J was trimmed by 4 bases and V by 3 bases; bases with no gene match: 12. Germline V gene lookup returns CDR1 SGDLS and CDR2 YYNGEE. The study's findings and limits: Regions 160-218 and 743-854 held dominance among vaccine-associated CD4 TCRs, which spanned spike. Possibly, clonal diversity was underestimated; donors were largely white British and included more females. Receipt of two AZD1222 doses was followed by a rise in Spike-specific TCR breadth and depth.

This sequence originates from an adult in good health. The chain joins TRBV9 to TRBJ1-1; TRBD1 agrees at 10 bases. The specimen comprised peripheral blood, sampled on day 0 of AZD1222 vaccination. CDR3 DNA: TGTGCCAGCAGCGGGGAGACAGGGGGCGGGAGATTCACTGAAGCTTTCTTT. Translating gives CASSGETGGGRFTEAFF.